This T cell receptor (beta chain) was obtained from a study of T cell clonality in common variable immunodeficiency. The assay was immunoSEQ multiplex PCR, and TCRdb's table has in-frame clones only and misses some. The sample was found to contain under 30,000 clones, and every one recurs. The CDR3 sequence is 15 residues long. Unmatched junction bases numbered 5, after V lost 4 bases and J lost 7 bases. Germline V lookup: CDR1 SGHTA, CDR2 FQGTGA. Aged about 8 to 64 years, CVID subjects averaged about 39 years old. CVID subjects were neither ill nor on immunomodulatory or immunosuppressive medication at sampling. Study-wide points: Repertoire-complication correlations in CVID were limited by patient heterogeneity. Fewer deletions and N-nucleotide insertions were reportedly seen in common variable immunodeficiency TCR beta sequences. TCRbeta clonality was increased in CVID versus healthy controls.

This clone was counted a few times. Antigen specificity is unknown. The CDR3 extends 3 residues past the end of the read, so its final part is completed from the germline J gene. This TCR derives from a human donor with common variable immunodeficiency. The rearrangement uses TRBV7-3 and TRBJ2-1; 12 positions match TRBD2. The specimen was peripheral blood mononuclear cells. CDR3 sequence reads: CASSSRLAGVNEQFF. The CDR3 DNA, read in part, is TGTGCCAGCAGCTCCCGACTAGCGGGGGTTAATGAG.